One and the same sample provided the 28 T cell receptor beta chains below, sequenced in a study of post-analysis software for immune sequencing data. What these receptors recognize is not known. Study conclusions and caveats: TRBV5-6, TRBV5-1 and TRBV20-1 belonged to a set of a handful of TRBV segments that were more frequent in patients than controls.

Unique molecular identifiers were carried by the TCR beta cDNA libraries. One entry per CDR3 protein, called by TCRdb with MiXCR from the PCR reads. This table holds over 300,000 distinct CDR3 sequences, 30% to 45% found once. The sequencing input was blood. The receptors shown here come from a girl aged 5-17 years with multiple sclerosis.

The V call is TRBV10-3, the J call TRBJ2-1; D not certain. Trimming removed 3 bases at V and 0 bases at J, with 9 bases between. Germline V gene data show CDR1 as ENHRY and CDR2 as SYGVKD. CDR3 length: 15 residues. This chain's CDR3 is CAISEGQPSYNEQFF. Written as DNA, the CDR3 is TGTGCCATCAGTGAAGGCCAACCCTCCTACAATGAGCAGTTCTTC.

The DNA for the CDR3 is TGTGCCAGCAGGGTGGGACTAGCGGGGGATACGCAGTATTTT. Encoded protein: CASRVGLAGDTQYF. This chain uses TRBV28 with TRBJ2-3, with TRBD2 matching 13 bases. CDR3 length: 14 amino acids. V trimming: 6 bases; J trimming: 6 bases; junction bases outside the gene matches: 3. Per germline, CDR1 MDHEN and CDR2 SYDVKM.

This clonotype was recorded a few times. The chain has TRBV20-1 and TRBJ2-7, with 10 bases identical to TRBD1. Germline CDR1 is DFQATT and CDR2 is SNEGSKA (reference sequence). The CDR3 loop spans 13 amino acids. V shed 8 bases, J shed 4 bases, and the junction held 8 bases outside the gene matches. For the CDR3, the DNA is TGCAGTAGTGCCGGGACAGGGGCATACGAGCAGTACTTC. It is translated as CSSAGTGAYEQYF.

This clonotype showed up many times. The chain combines TRBV11-2 with TRBJ1-2; 9 nucleotides agree with TRBD1. With V trimmed by 4 bases and J by 6 bases, 9 bases remained unmatched. CDR1 and CDR2 from the germline V gene are SGHAT and FQNNGV. The CDR3 has 15 amino acids. CDR3 DNA: TGTGCCAGCAGCTCCCTGGACAGGGGAAAGAATGGCTACACCTTC. This sequence encodes CASSSLDRGKNGYTF.

This clonotype was found many times. One end of the junction fails to match germline, which may point to a read error. CDR3 in DNA: TGCAGCGTCGAAGAGACCCAGTACTTC. Translation: CSVEETQYF. The chain has TRBV29-1 and TRBJ2-5; D remains ambiguous. Germline CDR1 reads SQVTM; CDR2 reads ANQGSEA. The CDR3 covers 9 residues.

The chain carries TRBV27 and TRBJ2-1, with TRBD2 identical over 7 bases. V lost 6 bases and J lost 7; bases outside the gene matches: 0. CDR1 is MNHEY, CDR2 SMNVEV, per germline (reference sequence). The CDR3 contains 11 residues. CDR3 sequence reads: CASSGRNEQFF. The CDR3 DNA is TGTGCCAGCAGCGGGAGGAATGAGCAGTTCTTC.

This clonotype was picked up a small number of times. This chain joins TRBV28 and TRBJ1-1; TRBD1 agrees at 10 bases. The CDR3 length is 13 residues. The J segment lost 7 bases and the V segment lost 4 bases, leaving 3 bases of the junction unmatched. Germline CDR1 is MDHEN and CDR2 is SYDVKM. The CDR3 coding sequence is TGTGCCAGCAGTTCCGGGACAGGGGTTGAAGCTTTCTTT. Its protein product is CASSSGTGVEAFF.

The rearrangement links TRBV6-6 to TRBJ1-5; tentatively, D is TRBD1 (5 bases). The CDR3 is 16 residues long. Germline V CDR1 and CDR2: MNHNY, SVGAGI (reference sequence). Trimming removed 7 bases from V and 6 bases from J, with 22 bases in between. The chain's CDR3 is CASTAAHSTESQPQHF. CDR3 bases: TGTGCCAGCACCGCGGCGCACTCGACAGAAAGTCAGCCCCAGCATTTT.

The chain combines TRBV15 with TRBJ2-5, with unresolved D. Germline-derived CDR1 and CDR2 are LNHNV and YYDKDF (reference sequence). This CDR3 has 14 residues. V lost 2 bases, J lost 3 bases, and 10 bases lay in between. The chain's CDR3 is CATSRPGKEETQYF. The CDR3 bases are TGTGCCACCAGCAGACCGGGCAAGGAAGAGACCCAGTACTTC.

The genes are TRBV18 and TRBJ2-6; TRBD1 might be the D (5 bases). The CDR3 has 15 amino acids. Per the germline V gene, CDR1 is KGHSH and CDR2 is LQKENI. The germline V and J ends were trimmed by 6 bases and 0 bases, with 9 bases remaining between them. CDR3 DNA: TGTGCCAGCTCGCAGGGCTCCTCTGGGGCCAACGTCCTGACTTTC. Protein sequence: CASSQGSSGANVLTF.

The chain has TRBV12-3 or TRBV12-4 and TRBJ1-2, with 9 nucleotides matching TRBD1. J gave up 0 bases and V 5 bases, and 4 bases lay outside the gene matches. The length of the CDR3 is 15 residues. CDR3 sequence reads: CASSTGGVSNYGYTF. DNA for the CDR3: TGTGCCAGCAGTACAGGGGGCGTTTCTAACTATGGCTACACCTTC.

This clonotype came up a few times. This chain connects TRBV29-1 to TRBJ1-1, with D unclear. The CDR3 length is 14 residues. The germline V gene encodes CDR1 SQVTM and CDR2 ANQGSEA. The V gene lost 1 base and the J gene lost 1 base, with 10 bases spanning the gap. This chain's CDR3 is CSVEGPSTNTEAFF. The CDR3 region has the DNA TGCAGCGTTGAAGGGCCCTCGACGAACACTGAAGCTTTCTTT.

J is TRBJ2-7 and V is TRBV14, with D tentatively TRBD1 or TRBD2 (5 bases each). Germline CDR1 and CDR2: SGHDN and FVKESK. The CDR3 has 17 amino acids. The V and J ends lost 1 base and 3 bases respectively, with 19 bases between them. CDR3 nucleotides: TGTGCCAGCAGCCAAGGGACGGCTAAGGGACGAAGCTACGAGCAGTACTTC. The encoded protein is CASSQGTAKGRSYEQYF.

The rearrangement joins TRBV4-1 to TRBJ2-1; D may be TRBD2 (5 bases). Trimming cost V 4 bases and J 4 bases, with 17 bases left between them. CDR3 length: 16 amino acids. CDR1 is MGHRA, CDR2 YSYEKL, per germline. CDR3 in amino acids: CASSPQPSSNYNEQFF. In DNA form, the CDR3 reads TGCGCCAGCAGCCCCCAACCTAGCTCAAATTACAATGAGCAGTTCTTC.

The chain carries TRBV20-1 and TRBJ2-3, with TRBD1 matching over 8 bases. Germline CDR1 DFQATT, CDR2 SNEGSKA (reference sequence). The CDR3 has 16 residues. V lost 2 bases, J lost 6 bases, and 13 bases stayed unmatched. The CDR3 nucleotides are TGCAGTGCTAGAACGTGGTCGGCAGGGGGCTGGGATACGCAGTATTTT. This codes for CSARTWSAGGWDTQYF.

This clonotype was observed at least ten times. The chain links TRBV29-1 to TRBJ2-7, with D perhaps matching TRBD1 (6 bases). Trimming cost V 4 bases and J 2 bases, with 9 bases left between them. Looked up from germline, CDR1 is SQVTM and CDR2 is ANQGSEA. The length of the CDR3 is 12 residues. Written as DNA, the CDR3 is TGCAGCGTTGGACGGACAGCCTACGAGCAGTACTTC. It codes for CSVGRTAYEQYF.

Here the CDR3 DNA reads TGTGCCAGCAGCTTAGGGGGCCGTCGAGGCACAGATACGCAGTATTTT. Residues: CASSLGGRRGTDTQYF. V usage is TRBV7-2 and J usage is TRBJ2-3, with D perhaps matching TRBD1 (5 bases). This CDR3 spans 16 amino acids. V shed 1 base and J shed 1 base, with 12 bases lying between them. Germline V gene data show CDR1 as SGHTA and CDR2 as FQGNSA.

The CDR3 is CASSPRGLAKNIQYF. The DNA of the CDR3 is TGTGCCAGCAGCCCCCGGGGTTTAGCCAAAAACATTCAGTACTTC. V gene TRBV9 combines with J gene TRBJ2-4; possible D gene TRBD2, 5 bases. In germline, CDR1 is SGDLS, CDR2 YYNGEE. This CDR3 is built from 15 residues. V dropped 4 bases and J dropped 0 bases, with 11 bases sitting between them.

The table lists this clonotype with a few counts. The chain recombines TRBV4-1 with TRBJ1-4; D is unclear. The CDR3 loop spans 13 amino acids. Trimming removed 3 bases from V and 3 bases from J, with 5 bases in between. Germline V gives CDR1 MGHRA, CDR2 YSYEKL. The CDR3 is CASSQAPNEKLFF. The CDR3, as DNA: TGCGCCAGCAGCCAGGCCCCTAATGAAAAACTGTTTTTT.

The CDR3 DNA sequence: TGTGCCACCAGTGATGTTGACACGGCCCAGCATTTT. Residues: CATSDVDTAQHF. V and J are TRBV24-1 and TRBJ1-5; no clear D. CDR3 size: 12 residues. CDR1 is KGHDR, CDR2 SFDVKD, per germline. With 3 bases removed from V and 11 bases from J, the gap between germline ends came to 10 bases.

The rearrangement links TRBV4-3 to TRBJ2-1, with unresolved D. Germline V CDR1 and CDR2: LGHNA, YSLEER. The CDR3 runs 16 residues. V was pared by 4 bases and J by 0 bases, with 13 bases between. In nucleotides, the CDR3 is TGCGCCAGCAGCCTAGACCTTAGCAGCTCCTACAATGAGCAGTTCTTC. Residues: CASSLDLSSSYNEQFF.

The V and J genes are TRBV18 and TRBJ1-1; D unclear. Germline CDR1 reads KGHSH; CDR2 reads LQKENI. The CDR3 is made up of 12 amino acids. Trimming removed 4 bases at V and 3 bases at J, with 6 bases between. CDR3 coding DNA: TGTGCCAGCTCACGGGCCCACACTGAAGCTTTCTTT. This sequence encodes CASSRAHTEAFF.

The chain couples TRBV14 to TRBJ2-1; 15 bases are a match to TRBD2. The V and J ends lost 3 bases and 9 bases, in that order; junction bases with no gene match: 3. The germline CDR1 and CDR2 sequences are SGHDN and FVKESK. The CDR3 is made up of 15 amino acids. The CDR3 bases are TGTGCCAGCAGCCACCTGGGACTAGCGGGGGGTGAGCAGTTCTTC. Translation gives CASSHLGLAGGEQFF.

This clonotype was seen only once. V usage is TRBV10-3 and J usage is TRBJ2-5; D is ambiguous. This CDR3 contains 12 residues. V shed 3 bases and J shed 11 bases, with 13 bases lying between them. Germline assignment: CDR1 ENHRY and CDR2 SYGVKD. The CDR3 loop reads CAISEGAPEQYF. The CDR3 nucleotides are TGTGCCATCAGTGAAGGAGCCCCTGAGCAGTACTTC.

A few counts support this clonotype. The rearrangement links TRBV4-1 to TRBJ1-2, with D unclear. Trimming cost V 4 bases and J 0 bases, with 6 bases left between them. Germline CDR1 is MGHRA and CDR2 is YSYEKL. CDR3 length equals 13 residues. CDR3 bases: TGCGCCAGCAGCCGCGACACTAACTATGGCTACACCTTC. Amino acids: CASSRDTNYGYTF.

A single count supports this clonotype. The chain recombines TRBV7-2 with TRBJ2-7, with D unclear. The CDR3 is 17 residues long. The ends were cut back, 2 bases at V and 0 bases at J, with 17 bases in the middle. Germline CDR1 reads SGHTA; CDR2 reads FQGNSA. The CDR3 loop is CASSLRLGNPNSYEQYF. CDR3 in DNA: TGTGCCAGCAGCTTAAGGTTGGGGAACCCCAACTCCTACGAGCAGTACTTC.

This clonotype has a single count. This chain links TRBV5-1 with TRBJ2-5; D is undetermined. Trimming pared 5 bases from V and 2 bases from J, leaving 10 bases between. CDR3 length: 13 residues. Germline values: CDR1 SGHRS, CDR2 YFSETQ. The CDR3 DNA is TGCGCCAGCAGAAACAGCTTACAAGAGACCCAGTACTTC. The encoded protein is CASRNSLQETQYF.

The chain couples TRBV3-1 to TRBJ2-5, with a possible D match to TRBD2 (6 bases). From germline, CDR1 is LGHDT and CDR2 YNNKEL (reference sequence). V lost 1 base and J lost 1, with 7 bases in between. The CDR3 extends over 14 amino acids. CDR3 nucleotides: TGTGCCAGCAGCCAAGGGGACTTCCAAGAGACCCAGTACTTC. This translates into CASSQGDFQETQYF.